A selection of T cell receptor beta chains follows, all from one sample in a study of T-cell memory formation after mild COVID-19. TCRdb recomputed calls from the 5' RACE reads with MiXCR, one row per CDR3 protein. The data hold 300,000 to 400,000 distinct CDR3 sequences, with around 15% observed a single time. The sequenced sample was PBMCs or a T cell subset sorted from them (not recorded which). The receptors were gathered from a man between 18 and 35 years old who had mild COVID-19 (a few samples of this study predate the infection). Cell type and time point are not known. CDR3s include the opening cysteine and the closing phenylalanine or tryptophan. A D gene is named only where the DNA matches it firmly. Some rows mark clone size as missing; the rest say once, few, many or name a class of expanded clone.

TRBV6-2/TRBV6-3,TRBJ2-5,-,-,TGTGCCAGCAGTTACTTACCTGGGTCCGAAGAGACCCAGTACTTC,CASSYLPGSEETQYF
TRBV12-3/TRBV12-4,TRBJ1-2,-,few,TGTGCCAGCAGTTTGGGCGGGGGGGATGGCTACACCTTC,CASSLGGGDGYTF
TRBV20-1,TRBJ1-2,-,many,TGCAGTGCTAGAGATCTCGGCGGTGGCTACACCTTC,CSARDLGGGYTF
TRBV25-1,TRBJ2-5,-,-,TGTGCCAGCAGTTGGCAGAACCAAGAGACCCAGTACTTC,CASSWQNQETQYF
TRBV7-2,TRBJ1-5,-,few,TGTGCCAGCAGCTTGAACAGTGCGGGGGCGTTGGAGCCCCAGCATTTT,CASSLNSAGALEPQHF
TRBV6-2/TRBV6-3,TRBJ1-5,-,few,TGTGCCAGCAGTCACGCGGCGGGGGGCTATCAGCCCCAGCATTTT,CASSHAAGGYQPQHF
TRBV11-2,TRBJ2-2,TRBD2,-,TGTGCCAGCAGCTTTGGCAGGGACTACGACACCGGGGAGCTGTTTTTT,CASSFGRDYDTGELFF
TRBV5-1,TRBJ2-1,TRBD1,few,TGCGCCAGCAGCTTGGAGGGGGCTTCGAACGAGCAGTTCTTC,CASSLEGASNEQFF
TRBV3-1,TRBJ2-1,-,many,TGTGCCAGCAGCCAAGGGGGGCGGTCTGAGCAGTTCTTC,CASSQGGRSEQFF
TRBV11-2,TRBJ1-1,TRBD1,-,TGTGCCAGCAGACAACCGGGACAGGGATACAACACTGAAGCTTTCTTT,CASRQPGQGYNTEAFF
TRBV12-3/TRBV12-4,TRBJ2-3,TRBD2,-,TGTGCCAGCAGTTTAGGACTAGCGGGGGGGAAGGGGCGCACAGATACGCAGTATTTT,CASSLGLAGGKGRTDTQYF
TRBV4-3,TRBJ2-1,TRBD1,few,TGCGCCAGCAGTGAGGACAGGGGGTCCAATGAGCAGTTCTTC,CASSEDRGSNEQFF
TRBV7-2,TRBJ2-7,TRBD2,few,TGTGCCAGCAGCTACTCTAGCGGGGGGACCTACGAGCAGTACTTC,CASSYSSGGTYEQYF
TRBV18,TRBJ2-3,-,few,TGTGCCAGCTCACCAATCCGGGGGCTGGGCACAGATACGCAGTATTTT,CASSPIRGLGTDTQYF
TRBV5-5,TRBJ2-5,-,few,TGTGCCAGCAGCTTGGTATGGCAGCAAGAGACCCAGTACTTC,CASSLVWQQETQYF
TRBV5-1,TRBJ2-5,-,many,TGCGCCAGCAGCCACGGACAGCCAACCTACCAAGAGACCCAGTACTTC,CASSHGQPTYQETQYF
TRBV29-1,TRBJ1-1,TRBD1,few,TGCAGCGTCATAGGACAGGTCGAAGCTTTCTTT,CSVIGQVEAFF
TRBV6-1,TRBJ2-5,TRBD2,few,TGTGCCAGCAGTGTGTTAGCGGGGGGGCAAGAGACCCAGTACTTC,CASSVLAGGQETQYF
TRBV19,TRBJ2-5,-,-,TGTGCCAGTAGGAGGAGACACTTTACAGGCCAAGAGACCCAGTACTTC,CASRRRHFTGQETQYF
TRBV20-1,TRBJ2-1,TRBD2,-,TGCAGTGCCCGGGGCACTAGCGGGGTCCTCTACAATGAGCAGTTCTTC,CSARGTSGVLYNEQFF
TRBV12-3/TRBV12-4,TRBJ1-3,-,few,TGTGCCAGCAGCCCGCCAACAGGGACTGGAAACACCATATATTTT,CASSPPTGTGNTIYF
TRBV24-1,TRBJ2-5,-,-,TGTGCCACCAGTGTCCCTGGGGAGACCCAGTACTTC,CATSVPGETQYF
TRBV6-4,TRBJ1-1,-,many,TGTGCCAGCAGTGAAGGAGAAGGGGCCGGGCACGCTGAAGCTTTCTTT,CASSEGEGAGHAEAFF
TRBV4-3,TRBJ2-5,-,-,TGCGCCAGCAGTCAAGGGATAGCGGAAGCTGAGACCCAGTACTTC,CASSQGIAEAETQYF
TRBV7-2,TRBJ2-7,TRBD2,few,TGTGCCAGCAGACAACTAGCGGGGAACTACGAGCAGTACTTC,CASRQLAGNYEQYF
TRBV4-2,TRBJ2-1,-,-,TGTGCCAGCAGCCACTGGGGGAATGAGCAGTTCTTC,CASSHWGNEQFF
TRBV2,TRBJ1-1,-,few,TGTGCCAGCAGGCCCGGGACACCAACTGAAGCTTTCTTT,CASRPGTPTEAFF
TRBV7-3,TRBJ2-1,TRBD2,-,TGTGCCAGCAGCTCGCTAGCGGGGGATTACAATGAGCAGTTCTTC,CASSSLAGDYNEQFF
TRBV7-9,TRBJ1-5,-,-,TGTGCCAGCAGCTTAGAAGGGGCCGGTGTGCATTTT,CASSLEGAGVHF
TRBV3-1,TRBJ2-3,-,-,TGTGCCAGCAGCCCAGGTCGGTCTCTCACAGATACGCAGTATTTT,CASSPGRSLTDTQYF
TRBV2,TRBJ1-1,-,many,TGTGCCGTTAGGGGTAACACTGAAGCTTTCTTT,CAVRGNTEAFF
TRBV11-2,TRBJ2-3,-,-,TGTGCCAGCAGCGGGTCCCCGGGGGGCGCAGATACGCAGTATTTT,CASSGSPGGADTQYF
TRBV27,TRBJ2-5,-,-,TGTGCCAGCAGTCAATGGGGGTACCAAGAGACCCAGTACTTC,CASSQWGYQETQYF
TRBV7-6,TRBJ2-1,-,-,TGTGCCAGCGGGAGCCAAGCCTACAATGAGCAGTTCTTC,CASGSQAYNEQFF
TRBV3-1,TRBJ2-3,TRBD1,few,TGTGCCAGCAGCCAAGTATCAGGGGGCAGGACAGATACGCAGTATTTT,CASSQVSGGRTDTQYF
TRBV28,TRBJ2-3,-,few,TGTGCCAGCAGTTTATGGGGGACTCAATTAAGGGGGATAGATACGCAGTATTTT,CASSLWGTQLRGIDTQYF
TRBV18,TRBJ2-3,-,-,TGTGCCAGCTCACCGGGACTCGGGATCACAGATACGCAGTATTTT,CASSPGLGITDTQYF
TRBV15,TRBJ2-3,TRBD2,few,TGTGCCACCAGCAGAGTCGCGGGACTAAACACAGATACGCAGTATTTT,CATSRVAGLNTDTQYF
TRBV12-3/TRBV12-4,TRBJ2-2,-,few,TGTGCCAGCAAGGTGATGAACACCGGGGAGCTGTTTTTT,CASKVMNTGELFF
TRBV28,TRBJ1-2,-,-,TGTGCCAGCACTACAGGATCAAAAGAGGGCACCTTC,CASTTGSKEGTF